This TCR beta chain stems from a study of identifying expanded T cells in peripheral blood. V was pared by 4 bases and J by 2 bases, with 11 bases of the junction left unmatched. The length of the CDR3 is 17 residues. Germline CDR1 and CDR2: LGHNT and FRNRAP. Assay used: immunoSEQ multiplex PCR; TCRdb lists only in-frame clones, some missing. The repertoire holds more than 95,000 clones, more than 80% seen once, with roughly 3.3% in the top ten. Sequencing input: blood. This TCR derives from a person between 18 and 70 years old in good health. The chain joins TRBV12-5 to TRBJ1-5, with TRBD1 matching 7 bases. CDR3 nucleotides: TGTGCTAGTGGTTCATACAGGGGTGGTAAGGGCAATCAGCCCCAGCATTTT. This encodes CASGSYRGGKGNQPQHF.